Presented here are 15 T cell receptor beta chains from one specimen sequenced in a study of cytomegalovirus exposure and HLA in healthy donors. Amplification used 60 Vbeta primers and 13 Jbeta primers. The table came from immunoSEQ multiplex PCR; TCRdb's copy has only in-frame clones and leaves some out. The data hold 150,000 to 200,000 clones, with under 90% observed a single time. The sample taken for sequencing was PBMCs. The source is a male donor in good health and CMV-seronegative.

The chain couples TRBV6-5 to TRBJ1-6; 8 positions match TRBD1. The CDR3 is 15 residues long. Germline assignment: CDR1 MNHEY and CDR2 SVGAGI. V was pared by 6 bases and J by 4 bases, with 5 bases of the junction left unmatched. In nucleotides, the CDR3 is TGTGCCAGCAGAAGACAGGGGAATTATAATTCACCCCTCCACTTT. This sequence encodes CASRRQGNYNSPLHF.

This clone was picked up one time. The chain joins TRBV6-5 to TRBJ1-1, with unresolved D. The germline gives CDR1 MNHEY, CDR2 SVGAGI. The ends were cut back, 5 bases at V and 0 bases at J, with 7 bases in the middle. This CDR3 contains 13 residues. The CDR3 bases are TGTGCCAGCAGTGCCGACTTGAACACTGAAGCTTTCTTT. Residues: CASSADLNTEAFF.

The V call is TRBV5-8, the J call TRBJ1-2, with 7 bases identical to TRBD1. This CDR3 has 14 amino acids. The ends lost 2 bases at V and 4 bases at J; junction bases unmatched: 5. Germline CDR1 is SGHTS and CDR2 is YDEGEE. The CDR3 protein is CASSFRDRVYGYTF. In nucleotides, the CDR3 is TGTGCCAGCAGCTTCAGAGACAGGGTCTATGGCTACACCTTC.

Only a few counts were recorded for this clone. The V and J genes are TRBV7-2 and TRBJ2-5; a possible D gene is TRBD1 (5 bases). CDR1 is SGHTA and CDR2 is FQGNSA in the germline V gene. With 5 bases removed from V and 5 bases from J, the gap between germline ends came to 18 bases. The CDR3 consists of 15 residues. The CDR3 nucleotides read TGTGCCAGCAGCCCCTCTGGGGCGCGTCCGGAGACCCAGTACTTC. This codes for CASSPSGARPETQYF.

The genes are TRBV5-1 and TRBJ1-4; 10 bases are shared with TRBD1. The germline V gene has CDR1 SGHRS and CDR2 YFSETQ. The CDR3 contains 17 residues. The trim removed 2 bases at V and 0 bases at J, leaving 4 bases unmatched. The CDR3 spells CASSFGDRGTTNEKLFF. The CDR3 coding sequence is TGCGCCAGCAGCTTTGGGGACAGGGGTACAACTAATGAAAAACTGTTTTTT.

The V and J genes are TRBV6-1 and TRBJ2-5, with 7 bases identical to TRBD1. Germline values: CDR1 MNHNS, CDR2 SASEGT. This CDR3 comprises 14 residues. V shed 5 bases, J shed 2 bases, and the junction held 5 bases outside the gene matches. The CDR3 is CASSKPGQQETQYF. For the CDR3, the DNA is TGTGCCAGCAGTAAACCGGGACAGCAAGAGACCCAGTACTTC.

This rearrangement joins TRBV19 to TRBJ2-7, with 10 bases that match TRBD1. The CDR3 is 15 amino acids. Per the germline V gene, CDR1 is LNHDA and CDR2 is SQIVND (reference sequence). Trimming at V came to 2 bases and at J to 3 bases, leaving 4 bases not matched to a gene. The CDR3 DNA reads as TGTGCCAGTAGTATAAGGGACAGGGGAAGCTACGAGCAGTACTTC. It specifies CASSIRDRGSYEQYF.

The rearrangement uses TRBV29-1 and TRBJ2-3; possibly TRBD1 for D (5 bases). The CDR3 has 12 amino acids. Germline-derived CDR1 and CDR2 are SQVTM and ANQGSEA. The V end lost 3 bases, the J end lost 3 bases, and 7 bases lay between the germline ends. CDR3 sequence: CSVDRDTDTQYF. The CDR3 nucleotides read TGCAGCGTTGACAGGGATACAGATACGCAGTATTTT.

This rearrangement joins TRBV19 to TRBJ2-1; possibly TRBD2 for D (6 bases). This CDR3 region has 14 residues. In germline, CDR1 is LNHDA, CDR2 SQIVND (reference sequence). V lost 4 bases, J lost 1 base, and 8 bases lay in between. The CDR3, as DNA: TGTGCCAGTAGTAGGGGGGAGTCCTACAATGAGCAGTTCTTC. The encoded protein is CASSRGESYNEQFF.

V and J are TRBV19 and TRBJ2-2; 8 bases agree with TRBD1. Per germline, CDR1 LNHDA and CDR2 SQIVND (reference sequence). V trimming: 7 bases; J trimming: 2 bases; junction bases outside the gene matches: 3. This CDR3 region has 14 residues. The CDR3 DNA reads TGTGCCAGTAAGGGACAGGCCAACACCGGGGAGCTGTTTTTT. Its translation is CASKGQANTGELFF.

V is TRBV7-6 and J is TRBJ2-7; 9 positions agree with TRBD2. Trimming cost V 2 bases and J 3 bases; bases outside gene matches: 5. The germline V gene encodes CDR1 SGHVS and CDR2 FNYEAQ. CDR3 length: 15 residues. The CDR3 here is CASSLRSGSLYEQYF. Here the CDR3 DNA reads TGTGCCAGCAGCTTACGTAGCGGGAGCCTCTACGAGCAGTACTTC.

The rearrangement joins TRBV7-3 to TRBJ1-3; no definite D call. V was shortened by 2 bases and J by 8 bases, with 13 bases between the two germline ends. This CDR3 has 14 residues. Looked up from germline, CDR1 is SGHTA and CDR2 is FQGTGA. CDR3 nucleotides: TGTGCCAGCAGCTTAGGACTTTCGGCAGACACCATATATTTT. Translation gives CASSLGLSADTIYF.

The chain uses TRBV2 and TRBJ1-1, with 10 bases matching TRBD1. The CDR3 is 15 amino acids. Germline-derived CDR1 and CDR2 are SNHLY and FYNNEI. Trimming at V came to 6 bases and at J to 4 bases, leaving 8 bases not matched to a gene. For the CDR3, the DNA is TGTGCCAGCAGCGCTGGGGGACAGGGGCTCACTGAAGCTTTCTTT. This codes for CASSAGGQGLTEAFF.

The V and J genes are TRBV5-6 and TRBJ2-7, with TRBD2 as a possible D gene (6 bases). V shed 6 bases and J shed 3 bases, with 19 bases lying between them. Per the germline V gene, CDR1 is SGHDT and CDR2 is YYEEEE. This CDR3 comprises 15 residues. CDR3 nucleotide sequence: TGTGCCAGCACCTCGGGAGTTGGTCCCCTCTACGAGCAGTACTTC. Translation: CASTSGVGPLYEQYF.

This clone was observed a few times. The chain couples TRBV19 to TRBJ2-7; tentative D call: TRBD1 (6 bases). V was pared by 5 bases and J by 5 bases, with 22 bases between. The CDR3 totals 16 residues. The germline V gene has CDR1 LNHDA and CDR2 SQIVND (reference sequence). CDR3 sequence: CASSSHGTGLSNEQYF. The CDR3 DNA reads TGTGCCAGTAGTTCCCACGGAACAGGGCTGTCGAACGAGCAGTACTTC. Combining the CDR3 with reference TRBV19 and TRBJ2-7 gives the whole variable domain DGGITQSPKYLFRKEGQNVTLSCEQNLNHDAMYWYRQDPGQGLRLIYYSQIVNDFQKGDIAEGYSVSREKKESFPLTVTSAQKNPTAFYLCASSSHGTGLSNEQYFGPGTRLTVT.